The 9 T cell receptor beta chains below were found in one sample sequenced in a study of cytomegalovirus exposure and HLA in healthy donors. The primer mix had 60 Vbeta and 13 Jbeta primers. Method: immunoSEQ multiplex PCR; TCRdb's copy keeps in-frame clones and lacks some. The sample has approximately 110,000 clones, roughly 13% seen once. Sequencing was performed on PBMCs. Receptor source: a man aged 40-55 years in good health and CMV-seropositive.

The gene calls are TRBV18 and TRBJ2-7, with TRBD2 matching 12 bases. The germline V gene has CDR1 KGHSH and CDR2 LQKENI. The junction had 12 bases not matched to a gene; V was cut back by 2 bases and J by 1 base. The CDR3 sequence is 19 residues long. The CDR3 coding sequence is TGTGCCAGCTCACCAACGGCTAGCGGGAGGGCGAGCCCATCCTACGAGCAGTACTTC. This sequence encodes CASSPTASGRASPSYEQYF.

This clone has more than one count but fewer than ten. This rearrangement joins TRBV29-1 to TRBJ2-5; 7 bases are a match to TRBD1. This CDR3 region has 11 residues. After removal of 6 bases from V and 5 bases from J, the junction contained 3 bases not matched to a gene. Per the germline V gene, CDR1 is SQVTM and CDR2 is ANQGSEA. The CDR3 region is CSVDREETQYF. In nucleotides, the CDR3 is TGCAGCGTCGACAGGGAGGAGACCCAGTACTTC.

This clone showed up just once. V and J are TRBV9 and TRBJ2-1; TRBD2 is a possible D gene (5 bases). CDR1 is SGDLS and CDR2 is YYNGEE in the germline V gene. The V end was cut by 1 base, the J end by 4 bases, with 12 bases between. The CDR3 runs to 15 residues. The CDR3, as DNA: TGTGCCAGCAGCGTATACGGGGAAAAATACAATGAGCAGTTCTTC. Its translation is CASSVYGEKYNEQFF. Full variable domain (missing parts from reference TRBV9 and TRBJ2-1): DSGVTQTPKHLITATGQRVTLRCSPRSGDLSVYWYQQSLDQGLQFLIQYYNGEERAKGNILERFSAQQFPDLHSELNLSSLELGDSALYFCASSVYGEKYNEQFFGPGTRLTVL.

This clone was detected a few times. V is TRBV29-1 and J is TRBJ1-2; D is uncertain. Germline loops: CDR1 SQVTM, CDR2 ANQGSEA. V shed 2 bases and J shed 6 bases, with 7 bases lying between them. This CDR3 is 11 amino acids long. DNA of the CDR3: TGCAGCGTTGAACAGAACCATGGCTACACCTTC. Its protein is CSVEQNHGYTF.

The chain couples TRBV6-6 to TRBJ1-4, with D possibly being TRBD1 (6 bases). The CDR3 spans 14 residues. Trimming shortened V by 8 bases and J by 2 bases, and 12 bases separated the two germline ends. Germline V gene data show CDR1 as MNHNY and CDR2 as SVGAGI (reference sequence). The CDR3 sequence is CASANRVTNEKLFF. CDR3 nucleotide sequence: TGTGCCAGCGCCAACAGGGTCACTAATGAAAAACTGTTTTTT.

This clone has more than one count but fewer than ten. The chain carries TRBV15 and TRBJ1-5; TRBD1 is a possible D gene (6 bases). CDR1 and CDR2 from the germline V gene are LNHNV and YYDKDF (reference sequence). There are 15 residues in the CDR3. Deletions cut 5 bases from V and 1 base from J, with 12 bases between. In DNA, the CDR3 is TGTGCCACCAGCTTAAGTGGACAGAGCAATCAGCCCCAGCATTTT. Translating it yields CATSLSGQSNQPQHF. The whole variable domain, remainder taken from reference TRBV15 and TRBJ1-5, is DAMVIQNPRYQVTQFGKPVTLSCSQTLNHNVMYWYQQKSSQAPKLLFHYYDKDFNNEADTPDNFQSRRPNTSFCFLDIRSPGLGDTAMYLCATSLSGQSNQPQHFGDGTRLSIL.

This sequence joins TRBV27 and TRBJ2-5; 13 bases are shared with TRBD2. Germline lookup yields CDR1 MNHEY and CDR2 SMNVEV (reference sequence). The CDR3 runs to 16 residues. Losses at the gene ends were 5 bases for V and 4 bases for J; bases not matched to a gene: 7. CDR3 protein: CASSISRTSGRETQYF. CDR3 in DNA: TGTGCCAGCAGTATCAGCAGGACTAGCGGGAGAGAGACCCAGTACTTC.

The chain combines TRBV5-1 with TRBJ2-5; 10 bases map to TRBD1. The CDR3 is 15 residues long. V gave up 0 bases and J gave up 4 bases; unmatched junction bases: 3. The germline V gene has CDR1 SGHRS and CDR2 YFSETQ. The CDR3 here is CASSLGTGGRETQYF. For the CDR3, the DNA is TGCGCCAGCAGCTTGGGGACAGGGGGGCGAGAGACCCAGTACTTC.

This chain uses TRBV9 with TRBJ2-1, with 12 bases that match TRBD2. CDR1 is SGDLS, CDR2 YYNGEE, per germline. After removal of 0 bases from V and 2 bases from J, the junction contained 12 bases not matched to a gene. The CDR3 consists of 20 residues. CDR3 loop: CASSVATGLAGKGAYNEQFF. CDR3 in DNA: TGTGCCAGCAGCGTAGCTACGGGACTAGCGGGTAAAGGAGCCTACAATGAGCAGTTCTTC. Supplemented by reference TRBV9 and TRBJ2-1, the full variable domain reads DSGVTQTPKHLITATGQRVTLRCSPRSGDLSVYWYQQSLDQGLQFLIQYYNGEERAKGNILERFSAQQFPDLHSELNLSSLELGDSALYFCASSVATGLAGKGAYNEQFFGPGTRLTVL.